This T cell receptor (beta chain) comes out of a study of blood T cell repertoires in COVID-19. Overall study context: Spain, Italy and the United States supplied samples that represented acute and convalescent COVID-19. PBMCs, B-cell-depleted T cells, or T cells were the source of the cDNA or gDNA that made up the material.

Original processing notes: Amplifying reference gene primers gave estimates of nucleated cell counts. Sequencing was performed with immunoSEQ multiplex PCR; in TCRdb, only in-frame clones are kept and a portion is missing. V and J calls and clone size come straight from that table; D and trimming were deduced from the DNA. The sample has about 220,000 clones, approximately 80% seen once. Germline V gene data show CDR1 as MGHRA and CDR2 as YSYEKL. V was trimmed by 0 bases and J by 6 bases, leaving 12 bases between them. The CDR3 is 15 residues long. The source material was peripheral blood. The chain recombines TRBV4-1 with TRBJ1-5, with a possible D match to TRBD1 (6 bases). This clonotype was sampled from a man in his forties or fifties with active or convalescent COVID-19. The CDR3 here is CASSQDMGGAQPQHF. The CDR3 region has the DNA TGCGCCAGCAGCCAAGATATGGGGGGGGCTCAGCCCCAGCATTTT.